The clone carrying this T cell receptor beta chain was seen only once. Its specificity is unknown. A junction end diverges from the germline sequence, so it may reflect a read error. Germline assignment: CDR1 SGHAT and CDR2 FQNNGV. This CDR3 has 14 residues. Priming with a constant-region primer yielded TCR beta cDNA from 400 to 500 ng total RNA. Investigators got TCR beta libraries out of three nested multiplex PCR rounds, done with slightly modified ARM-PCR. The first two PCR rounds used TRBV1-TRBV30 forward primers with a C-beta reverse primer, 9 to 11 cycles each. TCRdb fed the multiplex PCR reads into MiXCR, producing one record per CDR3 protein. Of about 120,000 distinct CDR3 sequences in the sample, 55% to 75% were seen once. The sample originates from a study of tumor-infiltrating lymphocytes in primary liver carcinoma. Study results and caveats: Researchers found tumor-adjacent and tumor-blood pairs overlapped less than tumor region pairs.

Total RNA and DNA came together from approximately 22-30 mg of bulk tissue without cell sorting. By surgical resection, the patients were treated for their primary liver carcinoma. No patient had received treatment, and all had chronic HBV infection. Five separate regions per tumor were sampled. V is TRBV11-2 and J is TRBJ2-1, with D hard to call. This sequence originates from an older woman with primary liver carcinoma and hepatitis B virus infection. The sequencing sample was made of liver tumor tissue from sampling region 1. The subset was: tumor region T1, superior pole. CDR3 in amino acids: CASSLDTQRDEQFF. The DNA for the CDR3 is TGTGCCAGCAGCCTAGATACCCAGCGTGATGAGCAGTTCTTC.